This entry is about one T cell receptor beta chain. The data were produced by immunoSEQ multiplex PCR, yet TCRdb's version contains in-frame clones alone and is incomplete. The table shows 550,000 to 600,000 clones, with about 80% occurring only once. Trimming took off 2 bases at V and 2 bases at J, with 12 bases between the two ends. The CDR3 covers 14 residues. The V gene's germline CDR1 is GTSNPN and CDR2 SVGIG (reference sequence). The source of the sample is a study of shared clonotypes between healthy human individuals. Sequenced input: PBMCs. The chain combines TRBV30 with TRBJ1-1, with a possible D match to TRBD1 (5 bases). The clonotype comes from a woman aged 40 to 49 in good health. Some clones in this sample may be carry-over from other donors' samples. In nucleotides, the CDR3 is TGTGCCTGGAGTCTTTGGGGGATTAACACTGAAGCTTTCTTT. Translation: CAWSLWGINTEAFF.